What follows are 23 T cell receptor beta chains derived from one specimen sequenced in a study of blood T cell repertoires in COVID-19. The table came from immunoSEQ multiplex PCR; TCRdb's copy has only in-frame clones and leaves some out. Of 200,000 to 250,000 clones detected, 82% appear once; the ten largest clones hold about 3.8%. Sequencing was performed on peripheral blood. These receptors all stem from a woman of 80 years or more with acute or convalescent COVID-19.

This clone turned up a few times. The genes are TRBV27 and TRBJ1-6; D is ambiguous. V was pared by 4 bases and J by 7 bases, with 8 bases between. The CDR3 is 13 residues long. Looked up from germline, CDR1 is MNHEY and CDR2 is SMNVEV (reference sequence). CDR3 in DNA: TGTGCCAGCAGTTCTAATCGAAATTCACCCCTCCACTTT. The encoded protein is CASSSNRNSPLHF.

This clone was counted a single time. This chain links TRBV7-2 with TRBJ1-2, with D unclear. The CDR3 has 14 amino acids. The V end lost 1 base, the J end lost 7 bases, and 13 bases lay between the germline ends. Germline V gene data show CDR1 as SGHTA and CDR2 as FQGNSA. The CDR3 region is CASSLGLTSGGYTF. DNA of the CDR3: TGTGCCAGCAGCTTAGGTCTAACCTCAGGTGGCTACACCTTC.

The V call is TRBV11-3, the J call TRBJ2-1; tentative D call: TRBD1 (6 bases). CDR3 length: 11 amino acids. Germline loops: CDR1 SGHNT, CDR2 YENEEA. V was shortened by 5 bases and J by 10 bases, with 9 bases between the two germline ends. CDR3 sequence reads: CASSVRGEQFF. Written as DNA, the CDR3 is TGTGCCAGCAGCGTTAGGGGGGAGCAGTTCTTC.

This clone was recorded once. The chain carries TRBV4-3 and TRBJ1-4; weak D call: TRBD1 (5 bases). The CDR3 extends over 16 amino acids. The germline gives CDR1 LGHNA, CDR2 YSLEER. V was trimmed by 6 bases and J by 8 bases, leaving 22 bases between them. The CDR3 sequence: CASSRSQGVFSEKLFF. CDR3 DNA sequence: TGCGCCAGCAGTCGTTCCCAGGGTGTATTTAGCGAAAAACTGTTTTTT.

CDR3 in DNA: TGCAGCGTAGGTCAGGGGCCGGGAGGACTGTTTTTT. Translated, it gives CSVGQGPGGLFF. The chain has TRBV29-1 and TRBJ1-4; a weak D match, TRBD1 (6 bases). Germline values: CDR1 SQVTM, CDR2 ANQGSEA. The CDR3 extends over 12 amino acids. V dropped 6 bases and J dropped 13 bases, with 18 bases sitting between them.

The J gene is TRBJ1-2, the V gene TRBV2; 10 bases match TRBD1. V gave up 2 bases and J gave up 6 bases; unmatched junction bases: 3. This CDR3 comprises 14 residues. Germline-derived CDR1 and CDR2 are SNHLY and FYNNEI. The CDR3 DNA reads TGTGCCAGCAGTGAACGGACAGGGGGGCATGGCTACACCTTC. Amino acid sequence: CASSERTGGHGYTF. The full variable domain, with the rest looked up from reference TRBV2 and TRBJ1-2, is EPEVTQTPSHQVTQMGQEVILRCVPISNHLYFYWYRQILGQKVEFLVSFYNNEISEKSEIFDDQFSVERPDGSNFTLKIRSTKLEDSAMYFCASSERTGGHGYTFGSGTRLTVV.

The chain joins TRBV7-3 to TRBJ2-2, with D perhaps matching TRBD1 (6 bases). The CDR3 contains 13 residues. Germline V lookup: CDR1 SGHTA, CDR2 FQGTGA. Trimming took 4 bases from V and 5 from J, leaving 8 bases between them. The CDR3 nucleotides are TGTGCCAGCAGCTCAGGGGTTACCGGGGAGCTGTTTTTT. It translates to CASSSGVTGELFF.

The chain couples TRBV27 to TRBJ1-1, with unresolved D. This CDR3 comprises 14 residues. V was trimmed by 2 bases and J by 2 bases, leaving 9 bases between them. Per germline, CDR1 MNHEY and CDR2 SMNVEV (reference sequence). In DNA, the CDR3 is TGTGCCAGCAGTTTAATGGAGGGAAACACTGAAGCTTTCTTT. Residues: CASSLMEGNTEAFF.

The chain couples TRBV7-8 to TRBJ1-2, with 9 positions matching TRBD1. J gave up 6 bases and V 4 bases, and 9 bases lay outside the gene matches. The CDR3 spans 15 residues. Germline CDR1 reads SGHVS; CDR2 reads FQNEAQ. The CDR3: CASSSQGAQVNGYTF. CDR3 DNA: TGTGCCAGCAGCTCACAGGGGGCGCAGGTGAATGGCTACACCTTC.

The CDR3 DNA is TGTGCCAGCAGCTTGGGACAGGTGACCTCTGGGGCCAACGTCCTGACTTTC. Its protein product is CASSLGQVTSGANVLTF. The gene calls are TRBV7-9 and TRBJ2-6, with TRBD1 identical over 8 bases. The length of the CDR3 is 17 residues. The junction had 4 bases not matched to a gene; V was cut back by 3 bases and J by 0 bases. Germline lookup yields CDR1 SEHNR and CDR2 FQNEAQ (reference sequence).

The rearrangement links TRBV7-2 to TRBJ1-2; unclear D gene. The CDR3 runs to 16 residues. V gave up 3 bases and J gave up 2 bases, with 16 bases separating them. Germline V lookup: CDR1 SGHTA, CDR2 FQGNSA. CDR3 protein: CASSFTSGSSNYGYTF. In DNA form, the CDR3 reads TGTGCCAGCAGCTTTACGTCGGGGAGTTCGAACTATGGCTACACCTTC. Using reference TRBV7-2 and TRBJ1-2 for the parts outside the CDR3, the full variable domain is GAGVSQSPSNKVTEKGKDVELRCDPISGHTALYWYRQSLGQGLEFLIYFQGNSAPDKSGLPSDRFSAERTGGSVSTLTIQRTQQEDSAVYLCASSFTSGSSNYGYTFGSGTRLTVV.

V usage is TRBV5-1 and J usage is TRBJ1-4, with TRBD1 matching over 9 bases. The V and J ends lost 3 bases and 7 bases, in that order; junction bases with no gene match: 7. There are 15 residues in the CDR3. Germline lookup yields CDR1 SGHRS and CDR2 YFSETQ. The CDR3 loop reads CASSSEGQGIEKLFF. Written as DNA, the CDR3 is TGCGCCAGCAGCTCGGAGGGACAGGGAATTGAAAAACTGTTTTTT. The entire variable domain, with the rest obtained from reference TRBV5-1 and TRBJ1-4, is as follows: KAGVTQTPRYLIKTRGQQVTLSCSPISGHRSVSWYQQTPGQGLQFLFEYFSETQRNKGNFPGRFSGRQFSNSRSEMNVSTLELGDSALYLCASSSEGQGIEKLFFGSGTQLSVL.

The gene calls are TRBV3-1 (or the pseudogene TRBV3-2) and TRBJ1-6, with D uncertain. The V gene's germline CDR1 is LGHDT and CDR2 YNNKEL (reference sequence). V lost 4 bases and J lost 7, with 8 bases in between. The CDR3 consists of 13 residues. In nucleotides, the CDR3 is TGTGCCAGCAGCCCCGTCCTCAATTCACCCCTCCACTTT. Translating gives CASSPVLNSPLHF.

This clone was observed a few times. As DNA, the CDR3 is TGTGCCTGGAGTTTGGACAGGGGAATTCAGCCCCAGCATTTT. It encodes CAWSLDRGIQPQHF. The gene calls are TRBV30 and TRBJ1-5; 9 positions agree with TRBD1. The junction had 5 bases not matched to a gene; V was cut back by 2 bases and J by 6 bases. CDR3 length equals 14 residues. Looked up from germline, CDR1 is GTSNPN and CDR2 is SVGIG (reference sequence).

The chain has TRBV28 and TRBJ1-2, with 7 positions matching TRBD1. This CDR3 comprises 14 residues. V lost 6 bases and J lost 2; bases outside the gene matches: 6. Germline CDR1 and CDR2: MDHEN and SYDVKM. CDR3 DNA sequence: TGTGCCAGCAGCCGCAGACAGGGCAACTATGGCTACACCTTC. It encodes CASSRRQGNYGYTF.

The genes are TRBV9 and TRBJ2-2, with D unclear. The CDR3 loop spans 15 amino acids. V gave up 0 bases and J gave up 1 base, with 7 bases separating them. In germline, CDR1 is SGDLS, CDR2 YYNGEE. The CDR3 sequence is CASSVGLGNTGELFF. The CDR3 DNA is TGTGCCAGCAGCGTAGGGCTAGGGAACACCGGGGAGCTGTTTTTT.

The J gene is TRBJ2-2, the V gene TRBV5-8; TRBD2 is a possible D gene (6 bases). Trimming took off 4 bases at V and 0 bases at J, with 16 bases between the two ends. Germline CDR1 is SGHTS and CDR2 is YDEGEE. CDR3 length: 17 residues. The CDR3 is CASSHRWGTSNTGELFF. The CDR3 region has the DNA TGTGCCAGCAGCCACCGCTGGGGGACTTCGAACACCGGGGAGCTGTTTTTT.

J is TRBJ1-2 and V is TRBV7-8, with TRBD1 identical over 8 bases. Germline-derived CDR1 and CDR2 are SGHVS and FQNEAQ. The CDR3 is 15 residues long. V dropped 4 bases and J dropped 4; count of bases not matched to a gene: 8. The CDR3 bases are TGTGCCAGCAGCTACGGACAGGGAAGGGGCTATGGCTACACCTTC. Protein sequence: CASSYGQGRGYGYTF. Full variable domain (outside the CDR3, taken from reference TRBV7-8 and TRBJ1-2): GAGVSQSPRYKVAKRGQDVALRCDPISGHVSLFWYQQALGQGPEFLTYFQNEAQLDKSGLPSDRFFAERPEGSVSTLKIQRTQQEDSAVYLCASSYGQGRGYGYTFGSGTRLTVV.

The rearrangement uses TRBV2 and TRBJ1-6; 10 bases line up with TRBD1. In germline, CDR1 is SNHLY, CDR2 FYNNEI. The V and J ends lost 8 bases and 10 bases, in that order; junction bases with no gene match: 8. CDR3 length: 14 amino acids. CDR3 nucleotide sequence: TGTGCCAGCCGGGGGGACAGGGGAAGGTCACCCCTCCACTTT. Encoded protein: CASRGDRGRSPLHF.

J is TRBJ1-6 and V is TRBV7-9; 7 nucleotides align to TRBD1. The ends lost 2 bases at V and 7 bases at J; junction bases unmatched: 5. CDR3 length equals 15 residues. The germline V gene has CDR1 SEHNR and CDR2 FQNEAQ (reference sequence). This CDR3 reads CASSLSGDRNSPLHF. Written as DNA, the CDR3 is TGTGCCAGCAGCTTATCAGGGGACAGAAATTCACCCCTCCACTTT.

V usage is TRBV3-1 (or the pseudogene TRBV3-2) and J usage is TRBJ2-5; D remains ambiguous. In germline, CDR1 is LGHDT, CDR2 YNNKEL (reference sequence). This CDR3 is built from 16 residues. Trimming pared 0 bases from V and 1 base from J, leaving 12 bases between. CDR3 in DNA: TGTGCCAGCAGCCAAGACGGCTCAGGTTTCCAAGAGACCCAGTACTTC. Translated: CASSQDGSGFQETQYF.

This clone was detected only a few times. The chain joins TRBV9 to TRBJ2-5; 8 bases fit TRBD1. The V gene's germline CDR1 is SGDLS and CDR2 YYNGEE. The V segment lost 0 bases and the J segment 5 bases; nucleotides outside the gene matches: 3. The CDR3 has 14 residues. In nucleotides, the CDR3 is TGTGCCAGCAGCGTAGACAGGGGGTCGGAGACCCAGTACTTC. It specifies CASSVDRGSETQYF.

CDR3 amino acids: CASSLDRDSPLHF. The CDR3 DNA reads TGCGCCAGCAGCTTGGATCGGGATTCACCCCTCCACTTT. V and J are TRBV5-1 and TRBJ1-6; D not certain. This CDR3 contains 13 residues. V lost 0 bases, J lost 8 bases, and 6 bases lay in between. CDR1 is SGHRS and CDR2 is YFSETQ in the germline V gene.